A selection of T cell receptor beta chains follows, all from one sample in a study of T cell responses to AZD1222 COVID-19 vaccine. Generated by immunoSEQ multiplex PCR, the TCRdb table keeps only in-frame clones and is missing some. This sample yields more than 150,000 clones, of which about 88% are seen a single time; 6.9% belongs to the top ten. Material: peripheral blood, obtained after recovery from COVID-19. The origin of the receptors is an adult who had recovered from COVID-19. Both conserved end residues are part of each CDR3. D genes are given only for firm matches. Part of the rows lack a size; the others show once, few, many or a class for expanded clones.

NA	TRBV29-1	TRBJ2-3	NA	TGCAGCTTGGGGGGAGGCACAGATACGCAGTATTTT	CSLGGGTDTQYF
NA	TRBV2	TRBJ2-1	TRBD2	TGTGCCAGCGAAGCGGGAATAAGCTACAATGAGCAGTTCTTC	CASEAGISYNEQFF
NA	TRBV28	TRBJ2-2	NA	TGTGCCAGCAGGACAGAGAACACCGGGGAGCTGTTTTTT	CASRTENTGELFF
NA	TRBV10-3	TRBJ1-6	NA	TGTGCCATCAGTGACGAGGTGGGGACGGGGTCACCCCTCCACTTT	CAISDEVGTGSPLHF
NA	TRBV11-2	TRBJ2-7	NA	TGTGCCAGCAGCTTAGAGGTACACGAGCAGTACTTC	CASSLEVHEQYF
NA	TRBV7-8	TRBJ1-2	NA	TGTGCCAGCAGCTTAGGAGACAGCTATGGCTACACCTTC	CASSLGDSYGYTF
NA	TRBV27	TRBJ2-2	TRBD2	TGTGCCAGCAACATAGCGGGGGCCAATCCCGGGGAGCTGTTTTTT	CASNIAGANPGELFF
NA	TRBV2	TRBJ2-3	NA	TGTGCCAGCAATACTTGGGGGTTCCCTGCAGATACGCAGTATTTT	CASNTWGFPADTQYF
once	TRBV5-1	TRBJ1-1	NA	TGCGCCAGCAGCTTGGGACTTTCCGAGACGACTGAAGCTTTCTTT	CASSLGLSETTEAFF
NA	TRBV18	TRBJ1-1	TRBD1	TGTGCCAGCTCACAAAGACAGGGGGCAGGGACTGAAGCTTTCTTT	CASSQRQGAGTEAFF
NA	TRBV5-1	TRBJ2-5	TRBD2	TGCGCCAGCAGCTTGGCCGGACTAGCGGGAGCTGGGGAGACCCAGTACTTC	CASSLAGLAGAGETQYF
once	TRBV7-6	TRBJ2-3	NA	TGTGCCAGCAGCTTAAGTGGGCGTCATAGCACAGATACGCAGTATTTT	CASSLSGRHSTDTQYF
once	TRBV20-1	TRBJ2-5	TRBD1	TGCAGGGCGACAGGGGGAGAGACCCAGTACTTC	CRATGGETQYF
NA	TRBV9	TRBJ2-7	TRBD2	TGTGCCAGCAGCGTCGCACTAGCGGGAGGCGAGCAGTACTTC	CASSVALAGGEQYF
few	TRBV9	TRBJ1-6	NA	TGTGCCAGCAGCGGGGGGCCCCATAATTCACCCCTCCACTTT	CASSGGPHNSPLHF
NA	TRBV20-1	TRBJ2-3	NA	TGCAGTGCTATGGTGGATACGCAGTATTTT	CSAMVDTQYF
NA	TRBV2	TRBJ2-7	NA	TGTGCCGGAAACCTAGGGGGCTCCTACGAGCAGTACTTC	CAGNLGGSYEQYF
few	TRBV9	TRBJ1-1	TRBD1	TGTGCCAGCAGCGAGGGGACAGGGAGTAACACTGAAGCTTTCTTT	CASSEGTGSNTEAFF
NA	TRBV7-2	TRBJ1-1	NA	TGTGCCAGCAGCTATAACAGGGACCAGAACACTGAAGCTTTCTTT	CASSYNRDQNTEAFF
NA	TRBV18	TRBJ2-1	NA	TGTGCCAGCTCAGCGGACAGTTCCTACTACAATGAGCAGTTCTTC	CASSADSSYYNEQFF
NA	TRBV5-1	TRBJ1-4	NA	TGCGCCAGCAGCACCGGGACCTCAACTAATGAAAAACTGTTTTTT	CASSTGTSTNEKLFF
NA	TRBV2	TRBJ2-5	TRBD2	TGTGCCAGCGGGGGACTAGCGGGAGTTCCGGAGACCCAGTACTTC	CASGGLAGVPETQYF
NA	TRBV4-3	TRBJ1-6	NA	TGCGCCAGCAGCCAAGAATGGGGGCTTGGGAATTCACCCCTCCACTTT	CASSQEWGLGNSPLHF
NA	TRBV27	TRBJ1-1	NA	TGTGCCACCCAGAGGAACACTGAAGCTTTCTTT	CATQRNTEAFF
few	TRBV4-2	TRBJ2-1	NA	TGTGCCAGCAGCCAAGGTACAAGCTCCTACAATGAGCAGTTCTTC	CASSQGTSSYNEQFF
NA	TRBV7-9	TRBJ1-6	NA	TGTGCCAGCAGGAACCGGGACACCGAGGGCTATAATTCACCCCTCCACTTT	CASRNRDTEGYNSPLHF
NA	TRBV7-2	TRBJ1-1	NA	TGTGCCAGCAGCTTCCTGGAAGCGGAAGCTTTCTTT	CASSFLEAEAFF
NA	TRBV11-3	TRBJ1-6	NA	TGTGCCAGCAGCATGGGGAGGAGCGGGTACAATTCGCCCCTCCACTTT	CASSMGRSGYNSPLHF
NA	TRBV2	TRBJ2-7	NA	TGTGCCTCCCAGGGGTCCGGGGTCCCCTACGAGCAGTACTTC	CASQGSGVPYEQYF
NA	TRBV7-2	TRBJ1-2	TRBD1	TGTGCCAGCAGCTTAGCGGGACAGCCAATCTATGGCTACACCTTC	CASSLAGQPIYGYTF
NA	TRBV9	TRBJ1-1	NA	TGTGCCAGCAGCGCGTTCCCGGGGCCAGGGACTGAAGCTTTCTTT	CASSAFPGPGTEAFF
NA	TRBV23-1	TRBJ1-2	NA	TGCGCCAGCAGTCCAAACAGATCTTATGGCTACACCTTC	CASSPNRSYGYTF
NA	TRBV3-1/TRBV3-2	TRBJ2-5	NA	TGTGCCAGCAGCCAAGATCTCCTGCCCCAAGAGACCCAGTACTTC	CASSQDLLPQETQYF